This paragraph covers one T cell receptor (beta chain) sequence. Repertoires were generated with immunoSEQ multiplex PCR, while TCRdb's copy carries only in-frame clones and drops some. The sample has some 74,000 clones, approximately 91% seen once. Germline CDR1 and CDR2: SGHDT and YYEEEE. V shed 2 bases and J shed 4 bases, with 21 bases lying between them. CDR3 length: 17 amino acids. The data stem from a study of technical replicates of blood from several donors. This sequence joins TRBV5-6 and TRBJ1-2; D might be TRBD1 (5 bases). The sequence was obtained from a human donor in good health. The sequencing sample was made of T cells isolated from PBMCs. The CDR3 sequence is CASSFFDVRDKRYGYTF. CDR3 DNA sequence: TGTGCCAGCAGCTTTTTTGATGTCAGGGATAAGCGCTATGGCTACACCTTC.